This paragraph reports one T cell receptor (beta chain). Its target antigen remains unknown. Base quality data are lacking; no much larger clone is found one base away. The data are from a study of blood T cell repertoires in COVID-19 (dated by TCRdb to between 2020 and 2021). Background for the entire study: The collaborator samples originated in the United States, Italy and Spain and spanned the acute and convalescent phases of COVID-19. The prospective study material was composed of cDNA or gDNA derived from T cells, B-cell-depleted T cells, or PBMCs. Deeply sampled blood TCRbeta repertoires from subjects exposed to, actively infected with, or recovered from COVID-19 were included in the dataset. A freely available public database, intended as a resource for researchers studying the immune response to SARS-CoV-2, is where the repertoires were released. Samples were obtained from the ongoing ImmuneRACE study (first 160 participants) and from 1,200 or so subjects provided by 6 global collaborators. A de-identified subject ID, COVID-19 status, age in years and sex were almost always included in the sample metadata. Where HLA class I and class II types were available, the types were taken from metadata supplied by the sample provider, not from assay-based typing. General findings and caveats noted by the study authors: The amount of clinical and demographic metadata varied by source and participant and was provided uncurated.

TCRbeta CDR3 regions were amplified from genomic DNA using the immunoSEQ Assay, a bias-controlled multiplex PCR. In the paper's pipeline: The number of nucleated cells in each sample was estimated by amplification of reference gene primers within the assay. To quantify the absolute abundance of each unique TCRbeta CDR3 rearrangement, sequence reads were collapsed and filtered. Productive Simpson clonality was computed per sample as the square root of Simpson's diversity index over productive rearrangements. Drawn from immuneACCESS, this table holds only the in-frame rearrangements with V and J called that TCRdb kept. Clones are partly lost; checked studies trace under half to an unresolved V gene and leave the rest unexplained. V and J calls and clone size are those listed in that table; D and trimming were worked out from the DNA. In all, the sample holds approximately 200,000 clones, and 70% to 90% of those were seen once. The ten largest clones add up to approximately 2.1% of the sample.

Each collaborating institution followed its own protocols to collect whole blood in K2EDTA tubes. For TCRbeta analysis, collaborator samples were shipped as frozen whole blood, as isolated PBMCs, or as DNA extracted from either sample type. The sample was peripheral blood. The receptor was isolated from a man in his 70s with active or convalescent COVID-19.

The CDR3 reads as follows: CASSLVTGSNTEAFF. The bases are TGTGCCAGCAGCTTAGTGACAGGCTCAAACACTGAAGCTTTCTTT. The chain couples TRBV7-2 to TRBJ1-1; TRBD1 could be the D gene, as 6 bases match. Sequences SGHTA (CDR1) and FQGNSA (CDR2) are obtained from the germline V gene. The V end loses 1 base and the J end loses 2 bases, and a stretch of 11 bases separates them. From the cysteine up to the phenylalanine, the CDR3 has a length of 15 residues. The kept DNA is CDR3 alone, 45 bases in frame from the first base. Where the CDR3 stops, the reference TRBV7-2 and TRBJ1-1 genes take over; the full variable domain is GAGVSQSPSNKVTEKGKDVELRCDPISGHTALYWYRQSLGQGLEFLIYFQGNSAPDKSGLPSDRFSAERTGGSVSTLTIQRTQQEDSAVYLCASSLVTGSNTEAFFGQGTRLTVV.